This T cell receptor (beta chain) was retrieved from a study of T cell responses to AZD1222 COVID-19 vaccine. Germline V gives CDR1 SGDLS, CDR2 YYNGEE. The V gene lost 0 bases and the J gene lost 4 bases, with 10 bases spanning the gap. CDR3 length equals 14 residues. Clones were read by immunoSEQ multiplex PCR, and TCRdb kept only the in-frame ones, dropping some. The sample shows fewer than 130,000 clones, about 90% of them seen only once. This clone was recorded once. The chain recombines TRBV9 with TRBJ1-1, with unresolved D. The sample in question was peripheral blood, obtained 28 days after the second AZD1222 dose. The receptor's source is an adult who received the AZD1222 COVID-19 vaccine. The CDR3 nucleotides read TGTGCCAGCAGCGTAGGATCCGTGGCCACTGAAGCTTTCTTT. Translated: CASSVGSVATEAFF.